Each of the 29 T cell receptor beta chains below was sequenced from the same sample in a study of CD8 T cells in Susac syndrome. RNA amounts of roughly 0.5 to 1 ug underwent reverse transcription with random hexamers. TCRdb recomputed calls from the immunoSEQ multiplex PCR reads with MiXCR, one row per CDR3 protein. The sample records approximately 160,000 distinct CDR3 sequences, around 93% being singletons. Sequencing used CD4+ T cells from PBMCs. The source of these receptors is a human donor with multiple sclerosis.

The CDR3: CASSGSGTELLYGYTF. The CDR3 nucleotides are TGTGCCAGCAGTGGGTCCGGGACAGAGCTGCTCTATGGCTACACCTTC. This chain joins TRBV2 and TRBJ1-2; 7 bases align to TRBD1. This CDR3 has 16 amino acids. In germline, CDR1 is SNHLY, CDR2 FYNNEI. The V and J ends lost 4 bases and 4 bases, in that order; junction bases with no gene match: 12.

The chain carries TRBV12-3 or TRBV12-4 and TRBJ2-5; D is unresolved. The CDR3 contains 12 residues. V was shortened by 3 bases and J by 5 bases, with 7 bases between the two germline ends. CDR3 in DNA: TGTGCCAGCAGTTTTGGCGATGAGACCCAGTACTTC. Protein product: CASSFGDETQYF.

This clonotype was picked up one time. J is TRBJ2-1 and V is TRBV7-9; 8 nucleotides align to TRBD2. This CDR3 has 17 amino acids. V shed 3 bases and J 2 bases; nucleotides not matched to a gene: 9. Germline CDR1 is SEHNR and CDR2 is FQNEAQ (reference sequence). The CDR3 DNA reads as TGTGCCAGCAGCTTCCCCGTAGCGGGGCCGACCTACAATGAGCAGTTCTTC. It specifies CASSFPVAGPTYNEQFF.

The chain joins TRBV6-1 to TRBJ2-2; perhaps TRBD1 as D (6 bases). CDR3 size: 14 residues. The germline CDR1 and CDR2 sequences are MNHNS and SASEGT. The V end was cut by 5 bases, the J end by 5 bases, with 12 bases between. The CDR3 DNA follows: TGTGCCAGCAGTAAGGACAGAAAAACCGGGGAGCTGTTTTTT. It codes for CASSKDRKTGELFF.

This clonotype was counted a few times. V usage is TRBV25-1 and J usage is TRBJ2-5; no definite D call. Per germline, CDR1 MGHDK and CDR2 SYGVNS. The CDR3 consists of 11 residues. The ends were cut back, 4 bases at V and 5 bases at J, with 5 bases in the middle. Here the CDR3 reads CASSVEETQYF. CDR3 nucleotide sequence: TGTGCCAGCAGTGTTGAGGAGACCCAGTACTTC.

CDR3 in DNA: TGTGCCAGCACCGGGGGAGGAGCGGGACTTTATGGGGAGCTGTTTTTT. Protein product: CASTGGGAGLYGELFF. This sequence joins TRBV12-3 or TRBV12-4 and TRBJ2-2; TRBD2 aligns across 7 bases. The CDR3 loop spans 16 amino acids. Trimming took 7 bases from V and 8 from J; bases not matched to a gene: 16.

CDR3 protein: CASSFWGRTGANVLTF. The CDR3 nucleotides are TGTGCCAGCAGCTTCTGGGGTAGAACTGGGGCCAACGTCCTGACTTTC. This chain connects TRBV5-6 to TRBJ2-6, with D unclear. CDR1 and CDR2 (germline): SGHDT, YYEEEE. The CDR3 sequence is 16 residues long. Between the trimmed V and J ends, which lost 2 bases and 2 bases, there was a span of 11 bases.

The rearrangement uses TRBV3-1 and TRBJ2-3; TRBD2 is a possible D gene (6 bases). The CDR3 is 15 amino acids. The V end was cut by 3 bases, the J end by 0 bases, with 10 bases between. Germline V CDR1 and CDR2: LGHDT, YNNKEL (reference sequence). The CDR3 DNA reads TGTGCCAGCAGCCATCTAGCGTTAAGCACAGATACGCAGTATTTT. It encodes CASSHLALSTDTQYF.

V is TRBV11-2 and J is TRBJ1-1; D not resolved. V was cut by 3 bases and J by 1 base, with 6 bases left in between. CDR1 is SGHAT and CDR2 is FQNNGV in the germline V gene. The CDR3 is 13 residues long. In DNA, the CDR3 is TGTGCCAGCAGCTTGGGGTCGAACACTGAAGCTTTCTTT. Translation gives CASSLGSNTEAFF. Together with reference TRBV11-2 and TRBJ1-1, the CDR3 gives the full variable domain: EAGVAQSPRYKIIEKRQSVAFWCNPISGHATLYWYQQILGQGPKLLIQFQNNGVVDDSQLPKDRFSAERLKGVDSTLKIQPAKLEDSAVYLCASSLGSNTEAFFGQGTRLTVV.

The V call is TRBV28, the J call TRBJ1-1, with D possibly being TRBD1 (6 bases). In germline, CDR1 is MDHEN, CDR2 SYDVKM. The CDR3 length is 11 residues. Trimming took off 5 bases at V and 10 bases at J, with 11 bases between the two ends. The CDR3 DNA is TGTGCCAGCAGTGTAGACAGGATAGCTTTCTTT. This encodes CASSVDRIAFF.

The chain recombines TRBV20-1 with TRBJ2-1; 9 positions agree with TRBD2. Unmatched junction bases numbered 9, after V lost 6 bases and J lost 3 bases. Germline V gives CDR1 DFQATT, CDR2 SNEGSKA (reference sequence). The CDR3 is 15 amino acids. The CDR3 loop is CSAGISGSDYNEQFF. DNA of the CDR3: TGCAGTGCGGGGATTAGCGGGAGTGACTACAATGAGCAGTTCTTC.

The chain links TRBV6-6 to TRBJ1-4, with TRBD1 identical over 9 bases. In germline, CDR1 is MNHNY, CDR2 SVGAGI (reference sequence). The CDR3 has 15 residues. With V trimmed by 5 bases and J by 4 bases, 5 bases remained unmatched. The CDR3 spells CASSAQGQGNEKLFF. In nucleotides, the CDR3 is TGTGCCAGCAGTGCACAGGGACAGGGTAATGAAAAACTGTTTTTT.

In its sample, this clonotype was seen once. This chain links TRBV18 with TRBJ1-2; 11 bases align to TRBD1. Germline-derived CDR1 and CDR2 are KGHSH and LQKENI. V was pared by 3 bases and J by 6 bases, with 6 bases of the junction left unmatched. The length of the CDR3 is 15 residues. The DNA of the CDR3 is TGTGCCAGCTCACCCGGACAGGGGGCGCAAAATGGCTACACCTTC. Amino acid sequence: CASSPGQGAQNGYTF.

This clonotype was detected once. The chain joins TRBV7-2 to TRBJ2-3; D ambiguous. Germline V gene data show CDR1 as SGHTA and CDR2 as FQGNSA. This CDR3 comprises 13 residues. Trimming removed 4 bases at V and 2 bases at J, with 7 bases between. CDR3 region: CASSSTYTDTQYF. The CDR3 DNA is TGTGCCAGCAGCTCCACGTACACAGATACGCAGTATTTT.

The chain employs TRBV27 and TRBJ2-7; 9 bases are shared with TRBD1. Germline CDR1 and CDR2: MNHEY and SMNVEV (reference sequence). The trim removed 9 bases at V and 4 bases at J, leaving 10 bases unmatched. The CDR3 length is 14 residues. CDR3 DNA sequence: TGTGCCAGTTTCACCGGGACAGGGTCTTACGAGCAGTACTTC. Protein product: CASFTGTGSYEQYF.

The V call is TRBV7-9, the J call TRBJ1-1; 7 nucleotides line up with TRBD1. Trimming at V came to 7 bases and at J to 1 base, leaving 3 bases not matched to a gene. This CDR3 has 13 residues. CDR1 and CDR2 (germline): SEHNR, FQNEAQ (reference sequence). CDR3 nucleotides: TGTGCCAGCAACCGACAGGGGAACACTGAAGCTTTCTTT. It yields the protein CASNRQGNTEAFF.

This chain uses TRBV5-1 with TRBJ2-1; weak D call: TRBD2 (5 bases). From germline, CDR1 is SGHRS and CDR2 YFSETQ. V lost 0 bases and J lost 7, with 11 bases in between. CDR3 length: 14 residues. The chain's CDR3 is CASSLGELWNEQFF. As DNA, the CDR3 is TGCGCCAGCAGCTTGGGGGAGTTATGGAATGAGCAGTTCTTC.

The chain couples TRBV7-2 to TRBJ2-7; TRBD2 is a possible D gene (6 bases). With 1 base removed from V and 1 base from J, the gap between germline ends came to 11 bases. The germline CDR1 and CDR2 sequences are SGHTA and FQGNSA. The CDR3 totals 15 residues. In DNA form, the CDR3 reads TGTGCCAGCAGCTTAGGCGGGGCCGGGTCCTACGAGCAGTACTTC. Protein: CASSLGGAGSYEQYF.

This chain uses TRBV3-1 with TRBJ1-2, with 7 nucleotides matching TRBD1. Germline loops: CDR1 LGHDT, CDR2 YNNKEL (reference sequence). V was pared by 1 base and J by 2 bases, with 4 bases of the junction left unmatched. The CDR3 has 15 residues. The CDR3 DNA reads TGTGCCAGCAGCCAAGTCGGACAGGAAAACTATGGCTACACCTTC. Its protein product is CASSQVGQENYGYTF.

This chain joins TRBV30 and TRBJ2-5; D gene uncertain. Germline V lookup: CDR1 GTSNPN, CDR2 SVGIG (reference sequence). V gave up 4 bases and J gave up 5 bases, with 8 bases separating them. The CDR3 extends over 11 amino acids. This CDR3 is CAWKSMETQYF. CDR3 nucleotides: TGTGCCTGGAAATCGATGGAGACCCAGTACTTC.

The chain joins TRBV4-2 to TRBJ2-1; TRBD1 matches 7 bases. CDR1 and CDR2 from the germline V gene are LGHNA and YNFKEQ. The trim removed 1 base at V and 9 bases at J, leaving 3 bases unmatched. This CDR3 has 13 amino acids. Written as DNA, the CDR3 is TGTGCCAGCAGCCAAGTTGACAGGGTTGAGCAGTTCTTC. It translates to CASSQVDRVEQFF.

V is TRBV12-3 or TRBV12-4 and J is TRBJ2-5; weak D call: TRBD1 (5 bases). Trimming cost V 4 bases and J 4 bases, with 13 bases left between them. The CDR3 is made up of 14 amino acids. The CDR3 DNA reads as TGTGCCAGCAGTTACCGCCCGCAGGGAGAGACCCAGTACTTC. Translated: CASSYRPQGETQYF.

This clonotype was observed a handful of times. V usage is TRBV27 and J usage is TRBJ2-7; D may correspond to TRBD1 or TRBD2 (5 bases each). There are 14 residues in the CDR3. The germline gives CDR1 MNHEY, CDR2 SMNVEV (reference sequence). V shed 3 bases and J shed 2 bases, with 11 bases lying between them. The CDR3 spells CASSLRDGPYEQYF. CDR3 bases: TGTGCCAGCAGTTTGAGGGACGGACCCTACGAGCAGTACTTC.

CDR3 residues: CASRASGGANGELFF. In nucleotides, the CDR3 is TGCGCCAGCAGAGCTAGCGGGGGGGCAAACGGGGAGCTGTTTTTT. The gene calls are TRBV10-2 and TRBJ2-2; 12 positions match TRBD2. The V gene's germline CDR1 is WSHSY and CDR2 SAAADI. V shed 6 bases, J shed 7 bases, and the junction held 6 bases outside the gene matches. This CDR3 has 15 amino acids.

The V call is TRBV12-3 or TRBV12-4, the J call TRBJ2-5; weak D call: TRBD2 (7 bases). The V gene lost 8 bases and the J gene lost 3 bases, with 22 bases spanning the gap. There are 16 residues in the CDR3. The CDR3 spells CASRRGGDNLKETQYF. Written as DNA, the CDR3 is TGTGCCAGCCGCAGAGGGGGGGACAACCTAAAAGAGACCCAGTACTTC.

V usage is TRBV20-1 and J usage is TRBJ2-5; maybe TRBD2 (6 bases). Trimming took 0 bases from V and 3 from J, leaving 11 bases between them. CDR3 length equals 14 residues. Looked up from germline, CDR1 is DFQATT and CDR2 is SNEGSKA (reference sequence). The CDR3 sequence: CSARDVGGKETQYF. The CDR3 DNA follows: TGCAGTGCTAGAGATGTCGGAGGGAAAGAGACCCAGTACTTC.

The chain uses TRBV2 and TRBJ1-1, with no clear D. From germline, CDR1 is SNHLY and CDR2 FYNNEI. The CDR3 covers 15 residues. Trimming cost V 4 bases and J 4 bases, with 16 bases left between them. As DNA, the CDR3 is TGTGCCAGCAGTGCGATAGCAGTCGCAGTCACTGAAGCTTTCTTT. This translates into CASSAIAVAVTEAFF.

The chain employs TRBV10-3 and TRBJ2-2; D gene unclear. In germline, CDR1 is ENHRY, CDR2 SYGVKD. V lost 11 bases to trimming and J lost 0 bases, with 13 bases between them. The CDR3 extends over 14 amino acids. The CDR3 is CASKGSTNTGELFF. The DNA for the CDR3 is TGTGCCTCCAAGGGCAGTACGAACACCGGGGAGCTGTTTTTT.

This chain connects TRBV10-3 to TRBJ2-1; D is possibly TRBD2 (5 bases). Germline values: CDR1 ENHRY, CDR2 SYGVKD. Trimming cost V 4 bases and J 12 bases, with 19 bases left between them. The CDR3 is 14 residues long. The CDR3 DNA sequence: TGTGCCATCAGTGGACGTGGCCTGGAAGCGGTGCAGTTCTTC. It yields the protein CAISGRGLEAVQFF.